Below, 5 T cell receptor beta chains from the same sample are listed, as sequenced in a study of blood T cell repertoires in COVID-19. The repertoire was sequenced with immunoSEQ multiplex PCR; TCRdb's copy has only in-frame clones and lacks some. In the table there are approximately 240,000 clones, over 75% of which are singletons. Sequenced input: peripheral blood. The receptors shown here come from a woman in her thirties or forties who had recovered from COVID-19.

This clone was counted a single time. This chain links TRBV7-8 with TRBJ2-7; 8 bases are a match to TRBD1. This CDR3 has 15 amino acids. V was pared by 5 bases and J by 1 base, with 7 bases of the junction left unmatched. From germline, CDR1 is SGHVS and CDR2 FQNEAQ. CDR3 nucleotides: TGTGCCAGCAGCCCCAGACAGGGGACGTCCTACGAGCAGTACTTC. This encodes CASSPRQGTSYEQYF.

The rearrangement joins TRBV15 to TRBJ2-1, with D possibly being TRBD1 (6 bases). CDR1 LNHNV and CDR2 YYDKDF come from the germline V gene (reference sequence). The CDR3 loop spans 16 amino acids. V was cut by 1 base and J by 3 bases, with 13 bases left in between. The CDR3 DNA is TGTGCCACCAGCAGAGGGGTACAGGGTGACTACAATGAGCAGTTCTTC. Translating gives CATSRGVQGDYNEQFF.

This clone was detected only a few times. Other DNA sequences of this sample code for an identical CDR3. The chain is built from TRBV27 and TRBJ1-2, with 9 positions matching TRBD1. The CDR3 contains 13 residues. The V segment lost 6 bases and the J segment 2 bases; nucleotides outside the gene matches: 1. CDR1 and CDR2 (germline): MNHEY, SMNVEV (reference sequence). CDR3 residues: CASRGTGNYGYTF. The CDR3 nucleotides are TGTGCCAGCAGAGGGACAGGGAACTATGGCTACACCTTC.

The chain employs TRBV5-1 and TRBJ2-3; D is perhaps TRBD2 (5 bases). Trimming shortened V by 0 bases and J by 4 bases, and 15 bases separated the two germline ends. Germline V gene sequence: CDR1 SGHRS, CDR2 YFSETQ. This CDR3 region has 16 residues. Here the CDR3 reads CASSLALLESADTQYF. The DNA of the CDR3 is TGCGCCAGCAGCTTGGCCCTACTAGAGTCTGCAGATACGCAGTATTTT.

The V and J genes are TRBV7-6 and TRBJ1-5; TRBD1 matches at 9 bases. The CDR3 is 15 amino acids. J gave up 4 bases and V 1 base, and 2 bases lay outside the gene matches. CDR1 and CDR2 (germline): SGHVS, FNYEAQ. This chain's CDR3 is CASSLGGTGNQPQHF. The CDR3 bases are TGTGCCAGCAGCTTAGGAGGGACAGGGAATCAGCCCCAGCATTTT.